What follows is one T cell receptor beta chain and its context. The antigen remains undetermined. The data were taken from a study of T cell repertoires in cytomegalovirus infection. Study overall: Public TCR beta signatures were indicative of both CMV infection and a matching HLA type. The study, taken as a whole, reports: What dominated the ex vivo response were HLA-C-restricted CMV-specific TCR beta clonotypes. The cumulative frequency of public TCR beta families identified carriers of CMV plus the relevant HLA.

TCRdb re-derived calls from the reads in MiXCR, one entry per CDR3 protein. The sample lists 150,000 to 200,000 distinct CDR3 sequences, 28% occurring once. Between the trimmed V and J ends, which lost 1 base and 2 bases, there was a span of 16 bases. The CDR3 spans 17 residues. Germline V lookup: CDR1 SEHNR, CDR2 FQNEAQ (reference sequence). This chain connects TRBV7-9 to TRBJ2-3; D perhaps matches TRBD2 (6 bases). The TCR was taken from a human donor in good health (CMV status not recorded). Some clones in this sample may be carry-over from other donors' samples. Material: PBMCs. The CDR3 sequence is CASSLDVGGTFTDTQYF. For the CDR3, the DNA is TGTGCCAGCAGCTTAGACGTTGGGGGGACCTTCACAGATACGCAGTATTTT.